This T cell receptor beta chain was identified during a study of neurological immune-mediated disorders. Study-wide results and limits: Multiple sclerosis, the disease with the least TCR clonal expansion, fell below healthy controls, whereas HTLV-1-associated myelopathy showed the most.

This clonotype came up many times. Its antigen is as yet unknown. Germline V gives CDR1 SGHRS, CDR2 YFSETQ. With V trimmed by 0 bases and J by 4 bases, 3 bases remained unmatched. The CDR3 covers 16 residues. Where libraries were unsorted, they were derived from 2 million PBMCs stored at -80 degrees C. A 10-nucleotide random UMI tagged transcripts in template-switch 5'RACE cDNA synthesis. TCRdb fed the 5' RACE reads into MiXCR, producing one record per CDR3 protein. The table lists fewer than 85,000 distinct CDR3 sequences, around 4.6% of them singletons. This clonotype was obtained from a woman aged 30 to 39 with multiple sclerosis. J is TRBJ2-2 and V is TRBV5-1; 10 positions match TRBD2. The sequenced material came from PBMCs. CDR3 coding DNA: TGCGCCAGCAGCTTGGTGGTAGCGGGAGGCACCGGGGAGCTGTTTTTT. Protein sequence: CASSLVVAGGTGELFF.